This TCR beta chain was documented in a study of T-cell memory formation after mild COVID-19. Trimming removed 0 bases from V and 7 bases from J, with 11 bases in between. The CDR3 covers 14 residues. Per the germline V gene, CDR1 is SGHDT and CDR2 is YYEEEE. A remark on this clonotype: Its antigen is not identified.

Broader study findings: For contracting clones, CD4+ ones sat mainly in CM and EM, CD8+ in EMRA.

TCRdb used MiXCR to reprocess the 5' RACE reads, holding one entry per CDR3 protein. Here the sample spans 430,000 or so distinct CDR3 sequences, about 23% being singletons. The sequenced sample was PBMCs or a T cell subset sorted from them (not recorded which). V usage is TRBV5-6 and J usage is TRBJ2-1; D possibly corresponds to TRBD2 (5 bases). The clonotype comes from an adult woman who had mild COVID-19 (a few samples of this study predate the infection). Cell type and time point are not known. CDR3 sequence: CASSLADWLNEQFF. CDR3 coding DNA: TGTGCCAGCAGCTTGGCGGACTGGTTAAATGAGCAGTTCTTC.